The 5 T cell receptor beta chains below were found in one sample sequenced in a study of T cell repertoires in cytomegalovirus infection. TCRdb re-called the reads through MiXCR, storing one row per CDR3 protein. This sample carries fewer than 550,000 distinct CDR3 sequences, about 30% of them seen once, and the ten largest clones take around 13%. Sequencing was performed on PBMCs. The receptor set was obtained from a human donor in good health (CMV status not recorded). Some clones in this sample may be carry-over from other donors' samples.

This clonotype was counted many times. The chain is built from TRBV7-2 and TRBJ2-3, with D unresolved. Germline loops: CDR1 SGHTA, CDR2 FQGNSA. V lost 4 bases to trimming and J lost 2 bases, with 1 base between them. The length of the CDR3 is 11 residues. The CDR3 DNA reads TGTGCCAGCAGCTCCACAGATACGCAGTATTTT. It yields the protein CASSSTDTQYF.

This clonotype was seen more than once but under ten times. V gene TRBV3-1 combines with J gene TRBJ2-7; D uncertain. V lost 0 bases to trimming and J lost 0 bases, with 12 bases between them. The CDR3 covers 16 residues. Germline V gives CDR1 LGHDT, CDR2 YNNKEL (reference sequence). The CDR3 nucleotides read TGTGCCAGCAGCCAAGATTATAAGAGAAACTCCTACGAGCAGTACTTC. Amino acids: CASSQDYKRNSYEQYF.

The chain recombines TRBV7-3 with TRBJ2-7; D gene ambiguous. CDR1 and CDR2 from the germline V gene are SGHTA and FQGTGA. V lost 2 bases to trimming and J lost 6 bases, with 8 bases between them. This CDR3 is 12 amino acids long. The CDR3 DNA reads as TGTGCCAGCAGCTTACTAAGGCGCGAGCAGTACTTC. Amino acids: CASSLLRREQYF. Full variable domain (remainder filled in from reference TRBV7-3 and TRBJ2-7): GAGVSQTPSNKVTEKGKYVELRCDPISGHTALYWYRQSLGQGPEFLIYFQGTGAADDSGLPNDRFFAVRPEGSVSTLKIQRTERGDSAVYLCASSLLRREQYFGPGTRLTVT.

This clonotype was found a few times. The chain combines TRBV7-9 with TRBJ2-7; TRBD2 aligns across 9 bases. The length of the CDR3 is 15 residues. The germline V gene has CDR1 SEHNR and CDR2 FQNEAQ (reference sequence). Trimming cost V 5 bases and J 5 bases; bases outside gene matches: 10. The CDR3 sequence is CASSPRAAGGHEQYF. The CDR3 DNA reads as TGTGCCAGCAGCCCGAGGGCAGCGGGAGGTCACGAGCAGTACTTC.

Ten or more counts support this clonotype. The chain couples TRBV7-2 to TRBJ2-4; 9 nucleotides line up with TRBD1. This CDR3 spans 15 amino acids. The germline V gene encodes CDR1 SGHTA and CDR2 FQGNSA. V dropped 4 bases and J dropped 7; count of bases not matched to a gene: 8. The CDR3 nucleotides read TGTGCCAGCAGCTATGCCGGGACAGGGTCGAACATTCAGTACTTC. Protein product: CASSYAGTGSNIQYF. The full variable domain, with the rest looked up from reference TRBV7-2 and TRBJ2-4, is GAGVSQSPSNKVTEKGKDVELRCDPISGHTALYWYRQSLGQGLEFLIYFQGNSAPDKSGLPSDRFSAERTGGSVSTLTIQRTQQEDSAVYLCASSYAGTGSNIQYFGAGTRLSVL.